This T cell receptor beta chain originates from a study of blood T cell repertoires in COVID-19. Study-wide context: Nucleic acid was either cDNA or gDNA, and it came from T cells, B-cell-depleted T cells, or PBMCs.

This clone has a handful of counts. Germline values: CDR1 SGHTA, CDR2 FQGNSA. J gave up 4 bases and V 5 bases, and 2 bases lay outside the gene matches. This CDR3 is 13 amino acids long. Assay used: immunoSEQ multiplex PCR; TCRdb lists only in-frame clones, some missing. The sample carries hundreds of thousands of clones, 70% to 90% recorded once. V usage is TRBV7-2 and J usage is TRBJ2-5; 9 bases align to TRBD1. The origin of this receptor is a woman aged 18-29 years who had recovered from COVID-19. The source material was peripheral blood. This CDR3 reads CASSQTGGETQYF. Written as DNA, the CDR3 is TGTGCCAGCAGCCAGACAGGGGGAGAGACCCAGTACTTC.